Given below is one T cell receptor beta chain in context. Its specificity is not known. This record belongs to a study of T cells in localized non-small cell lung cancer. Assay used: immunoSEQ multiplex PCR; TCRdb lists only in-frame clones, some missing. This table holds under 70,000 clones, roughly 90% found once. The study, taken as a whole, reports: As only one tumor region underwent sequencing, heterogeneity remains possible. Adjacent lung had a median roughly 58 of the 100 largest tumor clones.

This CDR3 comprises 15 residues. Germline V gene data show CDR1 as SGHNT and CDR2 as YYREEE (reference sequence). The V segment lost 4 bases and the J segment 0 bases; nucleotides outside the gene matches: 6. The V call is TRBV5-4, the J call TRBJ1-1; TRBD1 aligns across 7 bases. This specimen consisted of peripheral blood, obtained before any cancer treatment. This sequence was found in a woman aged 40-69 years with stage I lung adenocarcinoma. DNA for the CDR3: TGTGCCAGCAGCACCACACAGGGGTTGAACACTGAAGCTTTCTTT. Its translation is CASSTTQGLNTEAFF.